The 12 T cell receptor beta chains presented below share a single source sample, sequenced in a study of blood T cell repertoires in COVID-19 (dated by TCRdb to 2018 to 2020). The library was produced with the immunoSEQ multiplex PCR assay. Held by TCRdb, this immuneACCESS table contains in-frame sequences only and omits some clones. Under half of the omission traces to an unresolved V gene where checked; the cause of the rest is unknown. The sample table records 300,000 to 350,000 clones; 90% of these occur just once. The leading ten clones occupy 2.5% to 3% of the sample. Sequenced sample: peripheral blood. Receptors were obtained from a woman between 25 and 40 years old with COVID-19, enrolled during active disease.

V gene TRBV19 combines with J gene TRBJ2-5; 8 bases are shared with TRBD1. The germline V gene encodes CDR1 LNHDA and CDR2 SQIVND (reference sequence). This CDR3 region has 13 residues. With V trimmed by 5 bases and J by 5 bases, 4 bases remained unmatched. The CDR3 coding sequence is TGTGCCAGTAGTTTGACAGGGGATGAGACCCAGTACTTC. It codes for CASSLTGDETQYF.

CDR3 sequence reads: CAWSVLGLNQPQHF. The DNA of the CDR3 is TGTGCCTGGAGTGTACTGGGACTAAATCAGCCCCAGCATTTT. V and J are TRBV30 and TRBJ1-5; a possible D gene is TRBD1 (5 bases). With 0 bases removed from V and 4 bases from J, the gap between germline ends came to 10 bases. This CDR3 region has 14 residues. From germline, CDR1 is GTSNPN and CDR2 SVGIG (reference sequence).

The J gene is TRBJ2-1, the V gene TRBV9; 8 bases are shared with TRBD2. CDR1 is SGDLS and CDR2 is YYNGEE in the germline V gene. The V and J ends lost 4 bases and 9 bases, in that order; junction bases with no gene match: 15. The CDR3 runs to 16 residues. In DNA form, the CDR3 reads TGTGCCAGCAGCTTAGAGGACGGGAGGGTTCGCGTTGAGCAGTTCTTC. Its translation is CASSLEDGRVRVEQFF.

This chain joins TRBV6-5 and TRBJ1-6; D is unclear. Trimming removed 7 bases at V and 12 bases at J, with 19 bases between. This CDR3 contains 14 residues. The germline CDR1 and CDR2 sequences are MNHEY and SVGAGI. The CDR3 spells CASTSMGNPKPLHF. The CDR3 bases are TGTGCCAGCACTAGTATGGGTAACCCCAAACCCCTCCACTTT.

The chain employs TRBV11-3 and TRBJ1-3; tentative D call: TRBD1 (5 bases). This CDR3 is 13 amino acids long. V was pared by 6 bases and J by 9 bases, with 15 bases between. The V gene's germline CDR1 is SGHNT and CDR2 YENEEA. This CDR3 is CASSFINGGTIYF. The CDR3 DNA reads TGTGCCAGCAGTTTCATTAACGGGGGCACCATATATTTT.

CDR3 amino acids: CASSRQGTNEQYF. DNA for the CDR3: TGTGCCAGCAGTCGTCAGGGGACTAACGAGCAGTACTTC. The chain carries TRBV12-3 or TRBV12-4 and TRBJ2-7; a weak D match, TRBD2 (7 bases). This CDR3 region has 13 residues. V was clipped by 5 bases and J by 5 bases, with 13 bases between them.

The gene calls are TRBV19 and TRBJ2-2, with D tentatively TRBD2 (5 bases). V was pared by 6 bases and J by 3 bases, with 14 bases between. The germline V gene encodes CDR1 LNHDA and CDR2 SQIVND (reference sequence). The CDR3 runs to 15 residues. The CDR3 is CASSRMDSYTGELFF. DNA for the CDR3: TGTGCCAGTAGCCGAATGGACTCTTACACCGGGGAGCTGTTTTTT.

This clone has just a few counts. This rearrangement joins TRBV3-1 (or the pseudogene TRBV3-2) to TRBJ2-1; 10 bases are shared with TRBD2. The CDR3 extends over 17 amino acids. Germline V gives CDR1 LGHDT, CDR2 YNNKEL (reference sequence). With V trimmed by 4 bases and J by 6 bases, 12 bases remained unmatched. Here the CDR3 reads CASSRIGAGGESNEQFF. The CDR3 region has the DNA TGTGCCAGCAGCCGCATTGGAGCGGGAGGGGAATCCAATGAGCAGTTCTTC.

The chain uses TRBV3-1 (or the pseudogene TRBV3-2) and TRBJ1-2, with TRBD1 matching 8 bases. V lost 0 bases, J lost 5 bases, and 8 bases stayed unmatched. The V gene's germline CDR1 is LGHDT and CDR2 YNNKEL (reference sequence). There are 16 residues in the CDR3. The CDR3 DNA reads TGTGCCAGCAGCCAAGACTCCCGGACAGGGCTTTATGGCTACACCTTC. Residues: CASSQDSRTGLYGYTF.

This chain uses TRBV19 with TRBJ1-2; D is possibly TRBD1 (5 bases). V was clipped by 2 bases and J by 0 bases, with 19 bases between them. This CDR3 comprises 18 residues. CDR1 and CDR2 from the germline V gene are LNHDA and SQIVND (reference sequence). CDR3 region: CASSIRAPGAITNYGYTF. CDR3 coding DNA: TGTGCCAGTAGTATAAGGGCCCCTGGGGCAATTACTAACTATGGCTACACCTTC.

The CDR3 DNA reads as TGTGCCAGCAGCGTAGTAGGAGGGTACAATGAGCAGTTCTTC. This sequence encodes CASSVVGGYNEQFF. The chain joins TRBV9 to TRBJ2-1, with D perhaps matching TRBD2 (6 bases). CDR1 is SGDLS, CDR2 YYNGEE, per germline. The CDR3 sequence is 14 residues long. Trimming shortened V by 0 bases and J by 4 bases, and 8 bases separated the two germline ends.

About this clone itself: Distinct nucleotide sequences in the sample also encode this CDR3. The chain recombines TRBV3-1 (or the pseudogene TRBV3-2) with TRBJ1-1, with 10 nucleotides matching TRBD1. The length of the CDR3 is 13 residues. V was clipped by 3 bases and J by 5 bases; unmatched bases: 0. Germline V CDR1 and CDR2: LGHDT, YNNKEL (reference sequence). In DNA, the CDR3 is TGTGCCAGCAGCCAGGGACAGGGGACTGAAGCTTTCTTT. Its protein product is CASSQGQGTEAFF.